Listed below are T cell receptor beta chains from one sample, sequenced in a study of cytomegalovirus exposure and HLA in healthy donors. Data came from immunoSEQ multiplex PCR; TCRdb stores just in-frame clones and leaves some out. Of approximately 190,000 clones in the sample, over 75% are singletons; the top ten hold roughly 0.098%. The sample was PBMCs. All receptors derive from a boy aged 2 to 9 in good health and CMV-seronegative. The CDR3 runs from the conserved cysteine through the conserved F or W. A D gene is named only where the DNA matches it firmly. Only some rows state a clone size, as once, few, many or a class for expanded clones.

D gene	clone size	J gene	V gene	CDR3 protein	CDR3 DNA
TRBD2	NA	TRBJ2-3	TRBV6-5	CASSYSIGGVDTQYF	TGTGCCAGCAGTTACTCGATCGGGGGGGTGGATACGCAGTATTTT
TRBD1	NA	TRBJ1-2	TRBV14	CASSSGTGIYGYTF	TGTGCCAGCAGTTCCGGGACAGGTATATATGGCTACACCTTC
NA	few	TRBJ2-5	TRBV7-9	CASSLLAGSQETQYF	TGTGCCAGCAGCTTACTGGCGGGGTCCCAAGAGACCCAGTACTTC
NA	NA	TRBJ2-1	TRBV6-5	CASIKLGGPRTEQFF	TGTGCCAGCATCAAACTGGGGGGGCCTCGGACTGAGCAGTTCTTC
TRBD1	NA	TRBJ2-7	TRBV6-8	CASSYPLNGTGGHEQYF	TGTGCCAGCAGTTACCCGTTGAACGGGACAGGGGGCCACGAGCAGTACTTC
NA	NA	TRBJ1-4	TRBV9	CASSVGGGSNEKLFF	TGTGCCAGCAGCGTAGGAGGAGGGTCGAATGAAAAACTGTTTTTT
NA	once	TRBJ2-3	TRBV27	CASRALGTDTQYF	TGTGCCAGCAGGGCCCTAGGAACAGATACGCAGTATTTT
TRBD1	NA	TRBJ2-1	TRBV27	CASSWTGVAYNEQFF	TGTGCCAGCAGTTGGACAGGGGTAGCCTACAATGAGCAGTTCTTC
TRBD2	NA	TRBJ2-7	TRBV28	CASSHRLAGVEQYF	TGTGCCAGCAGTCATAGACTAGCGGGGGTCGAGCAGTACTTC
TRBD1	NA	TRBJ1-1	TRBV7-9	CASSSLRQGLDTEAFF	TGTGCCAGCAGCTCCCTTCGACAGGGACTAGACACTGAAGCTTTCTTT
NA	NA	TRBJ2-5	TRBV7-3	CASSSKETQYF	TGTGCCAGCAGCTCAAAAGAGACCCAGTACTTC
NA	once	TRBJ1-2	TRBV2	CASSEGDEQRYTF	TGTGCCAGCAGCGAGGGGGACGAACAGCGCTACACCTTC
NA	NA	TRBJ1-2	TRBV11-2	CASSRAGRQNYGYTF	TGTGCCAGCAGTCGAGCGGGACGGCAGAACTATGGCTACACCTTC
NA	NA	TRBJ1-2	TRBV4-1	CASSPTGYGYTF	TGCGCCAGCAGCCCCACAGGTTATGGCTACACCTTC
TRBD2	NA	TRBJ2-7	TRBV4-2	CASSQVSAAGNEDEQYF	TGTGCCAGCAGCCAAGTCTCAGCAGCGGGGAATGAGGACGAGCAGTACTTC
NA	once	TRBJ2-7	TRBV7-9	CASSSPGDGYEQYF	TGTGCCAGCAGTTCTCCAGGGGACGGCTACGAGCAGTACTTC
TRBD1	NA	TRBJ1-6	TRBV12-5	CARDRGNSPLHF	TGTGCTAGGGACAGGGGGAATTCACCCCTCCACTTT
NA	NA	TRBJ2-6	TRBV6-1	CASSGWGHPIAGANVLTF	TGTGCCAGCAGTGGTTGGGGACACCCTATCGCAGGGGCCAACGTCCTGACTTTC
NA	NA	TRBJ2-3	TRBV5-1	CASSPGGLLTDTQYF	TGCGCCAGCAGCCCCGGGGGATTACTCACAGATACGCAGTATTTT
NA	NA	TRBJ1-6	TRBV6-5	CASGSRKDSPLHF	TGTGCCAGCGGGAGCCGGAAAGATTCACCCCTCCACTTT
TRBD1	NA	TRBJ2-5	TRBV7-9	CSSSLFGSGNRGETQYF	TGTTCCAGCAGCTTATTTGGATCCGGGAACAGGGGAGAGACCCAGTACTTC
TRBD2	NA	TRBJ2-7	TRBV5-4	CASSLGAGTSSYEQYF	TGTGCCAGCAGCTTGGGGGCGGGGACTAGCTCCTACGAGCAGTACTTC
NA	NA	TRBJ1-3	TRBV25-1	CASSEYSTWGNTIYF	TGTGCCAGCAGTGAGTACTCAACCTGGGGAAACACCATATATTTT
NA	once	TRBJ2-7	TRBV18	CASSLLSNEQYF	TGTGCCAGCTCACTCCTATCTAACGAGCAGTACTTC
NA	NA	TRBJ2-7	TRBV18	CASSPNRVPLYEQYF	TGTGCCAGCTCACCAAACAGGGTCCCCCTATACGAGCAGTACTTC
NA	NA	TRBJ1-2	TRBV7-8	CASSLTQSHGYTF	TGTGCCAGCAGCTTAACCCAAAGCCATGGCTACACCTTC
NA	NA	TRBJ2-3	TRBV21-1	CASSKYRGREDTQYF	TGTGCCAGCAGCAAATATAGGGGGCGAGAAGATACGCAGTATTTT
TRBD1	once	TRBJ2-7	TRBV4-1	CASSQVSGTGLTYEQYF	TGCGCCAGCAGCCAGGTGTCCGGGACAGGGCTAACCTACGAGCAGTACTTC
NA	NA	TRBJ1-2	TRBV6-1	CASSDAPGAAGYTF	TGTGCCAGCAGTGACGCCCCAGGGGCGGCTGGCTACACCTTC
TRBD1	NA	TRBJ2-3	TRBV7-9	CASSRGQTSTDTQYF	TGTGCCAGCAGCCGGGGACAGACCTCCACAGATACGCAGTATTTT
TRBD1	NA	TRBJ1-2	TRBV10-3	CAISERDRGIPNYGYTF	TGTGCCATCAGTGAACGGGACAGGGGTATTCCTAACTATGGCTACACCTTC
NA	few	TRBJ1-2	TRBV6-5	CASSTGRTRGYTF	TGTGCCAGCAGTACCGGGAGGACGAGGGGCTACACCTTC
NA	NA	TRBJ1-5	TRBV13	CASSYGGQPQHF	TGTGCCAGCAGCTATGGGGGGCAGCCCCAGCATTTT
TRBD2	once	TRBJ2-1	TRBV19	CASKSGGLGNEQFF	TGTGCCAGTAAGAGCGGGGGGTTGGGTAATGAGCAGTTCTTC
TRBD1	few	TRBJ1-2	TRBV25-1	CASSEAGTGRGGYGYTF	TGTGCCAGCAGTGAGGCCGGGACAGGGAGGGGTGGCTATGGCTACACCTTC
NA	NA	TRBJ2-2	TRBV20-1	CSAGSTGELFF	TGCAGTGCGGGGAGCACCGGGGAGCTGTTTTTT
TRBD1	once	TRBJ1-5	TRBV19	CAGGQTNQPQHF	TGTGCAGGGGGACAGACGAATCAGCCCCAGCATTTT
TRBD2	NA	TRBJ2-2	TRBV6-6	CASSESGGHTGELFF	TGTGCCAGCAGCGAGAGCGGGGGGCACACCGGGGAGCTGTTTTTT
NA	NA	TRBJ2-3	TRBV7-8	CASSSLGSPIGTQYF	TGTGCCAGCAGCTCACTAGGGTCCCCAATTGGTACGCAGTATTTT
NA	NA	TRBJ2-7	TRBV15	CATSRGGVPYEQYF	TGTGCCACCAGCAGAGGAGGAGTTCCCTACGAGCAGTACTTC
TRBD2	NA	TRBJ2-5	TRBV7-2	CASSYSTSGGQETQYF	TGTGCCAGCAGCTACTCGACTAGCGGGGGACAAGAGACCCAGTACTTC
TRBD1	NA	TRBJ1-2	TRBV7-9	CASSSPRDSDYGYTF	TGTGCCAGCAGCTCCCCCCGGGACAGCGACTATGGCTACACCTTC
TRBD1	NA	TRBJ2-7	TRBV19	CASSSLGQGIYEQYF	TGTGCCAGTAGTAGTCTGGGACAGGGGATCTACGAGCAGTACTTC
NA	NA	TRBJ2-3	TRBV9	CASSLNGGPFFEDTQYF	TGTGCCAGCAGCCTTAACGGGGGGCCGTTTTTCGAAGATACGCAGTATTTT
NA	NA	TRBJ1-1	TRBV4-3	CASSQGWGQMNTEAFF	TGCGCCAGCAGCCAAGGTTGGGGCCAGATGAACACTGAAGCTTTCTTT
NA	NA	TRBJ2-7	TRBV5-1	CASSPNRPTYEQYF	TGCGCCAGCAGCCCCAACAGGCCCACCTACGAGCAGTACTTC
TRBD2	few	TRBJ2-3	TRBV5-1	CASSLSSGGTDTQYF	TGCGCCAGCAGCTTGTCTAGCGGGGGCACAGATACGCAGTATTTT
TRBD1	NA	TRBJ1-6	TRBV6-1	CASSTSGTGASPLHF	TGTGCCAGCAGTACCTCCGGGACAGGGGCATCACCCCTCCACTTT